These 12 T cell receptor beta chains were all obtained from the same sample, sequenced in a study of blood T cell repertoires in COVID-19. Assay: immunoSEQ multiplex PCR; the TCRdb copy retains only in-frame clones and omits some. Of about 80,000 clones in the sample, 70% to 85% were seen once. Sequenced material: peripheral blood. The receptors stem from a man aged 50 or older with active or convalescent COVID-19.

This clone appeared a few times. The chain couples TRBV20-1 to TRBJ1-1, with a weak D call TRBD1 (6 bases). This CDR3 contains 14 residues. V was clipped by 3 bases and J by 2 bases, with 13 bases between them. Germline V gene lookup returns CDR1 DFQATT and CDR2 SNEGSKA (reference sequence). Here the CDR3 DNA reads TGCAGTGCTAGTACCGACAGGACTAACACTGAAGCTTTCTTT. The encoded protein is CSASTDRTNTEAFF.

This chain uses TRBV2 with TRBJ2-3, with 9 bases lining up with TRBD1. Trimming cost V 4 bases and J 2 bases; bases outside gene matches: 7. The CDR3 is 16 amino acids. In germline, CDR1 is SNHLY, CDR2 FYNNEI. CDR3 in DNA: TGTGCCAGCAGTGTGGGACAGGGTCGATACACAGATACGCAGTATTTT. Its translation: CASSVGQGRYTDTQYF.

The chain joins TRBV24-1 to TRBJ2-2, with D maybe TRBD2 (5 bases). Germline V lookup: CDR1 KGHDR, CDR2 SFDVKD. This CDR3 contains 16 residues. V shed 9 bases and J shed 0 bases, with 16 bases lying between them. CDR3 residues: CATQSRGTSNTGELFF. CDR3 nucleotides: TGTGCCACCCAATCCCGGGGTACCTCGAACACCGGGGAGCTGTTTTTT.

The chain is built from TRBV7-3 and TRBJ2-6; unclear D gene. The ends were cut back, 5 bases at V and 0 bases at J, with 14 bases in the middle. Germline values: CDR1 SGHTA, CDR2 FQGTGA. This CDR3 is 17 amino acids long. The CDR3 sequence: CASSTRNPTSGANVLTF. In DNA form, the CDR3 reads TGTGCCAGCAGCACACGTAATCCCACCTCTGGGGCCAACGTCCTGACTTTC.

The rearrangement links TRBV3-1 (or the pseudogene TRBV3-2) to TRBJ1-4, with a weak D call TRBD1 (6 bases). Trimming took 3 bases from V and 8 from J, leaving 13 bases between them. The CDR3 has 14 amino acids. From germline, CDR1 is LGHDT and CDR2 YNNKEL (reference sequence). The CDR3 spells CASSHSGVGEKLFF. For the CDR3, the DNA is TGTGCCAGCAGCCACTCAGGGGTGGGCGAAAAACTGTTTTTT.

The chain joins TRBV7-8 to TRBJ2-1; TRBD2 matches 9 bases. CDR1 and CDR2 from the germline V gene are SGHVS and FQNEAQ. The V segment lost 2 bases and the J segment 2 bases; nucleotides outside the gene matches: 1. This CDR3 region has 15 residues. CDR3 protein: CASSLRGGAYNEQFF. CDR3 DNA sequence: TGTGCCAGCAGCTTACGCGGGGGGGCCTACAATGAGCAGTTCTTC. Based on the CDR3 plus reference TRBV7-8 and TRBJ2-1, the full variable domain is GAGVSQSPRYKVAKRGQDVALRCDPISGHVSLFWYQQALGQGPEFLTYFQNEAQLDKSGLPSDRFFAERPEGSVSTLKIQRTQQEDSAVYLCASSLRGGAYNEQFFGPGTRLTVL.

The gene calls are TRBV6-5 and TRBJ2-3; perhaps TRBD2 as D (6 bases). This CDR3 is built from 14 residues. CDR1 is MNHEY, CDR2 SVGAGI, per germline. Trimming removed 8 bases at V and 0 bases at J, with 12 bases between. The CDR3: CASSRGESTDTQYF. The CDR3 DNA sequence: TGTGCCAGCTCGCGCGGGGAGAGCACAGATACGCAGTATTTT.

The chain is built from TRBV28 and TRBJ1-5, with TRBD1 identical over 9 bases. V shed 7 bases and J 6 bases; nucleotides not matched to a gene: 4. Germline V gene sequence: CDR1 MDHEN, CDR2 SYDVKM. The length of the CDR3 is 13 residues. The CDR3 DNA reads TGTGCCAGCACAGGGGACAGGGTTCAGCCCCAGCATTTT. It codes for CASTGDRVQPQHF.

This chain connects TRBV10-3 to TRBJ2-2, with 8 nucleotides matching TRBD1. CDR1 and CDR2 from the germline V gene are ENHRY and SYGVKD. The V segment lost 2 bases and the J segment 0 bases; nucleotides outside the gene matches: 2. The CDR3 has 16 amino acids. CDR3 region: CAISEGTGPNTGELFF. CDR3 nucleotide sequence: TGTGCCATCAGTGAGGGGACAGGTCCGAACACCGGGGAGCTGTTTTTT.

The CDR3 DNA is TGTGCCATCAGTGAGTCCGGACAGGGGGGACATAATTCACCCCTCCACTTT. It translates to CAISESGQGGHNSPLHF. V usage is TRBV10-3 and J usage is TRBJ1-6, with 10 bases matching TRBD1. This CDR3 contains 17 residues. J lost 5 bases, V lost 0 bases, and 4 bases had no gene match. Germline loops: CDR1 ENHRY, CDR2 SYGVKD.

V usage is TRBV6-1 and J usage is TRBJ2-3, with 8 bases identical to TRBD2. The CDR3 has 15 residues. With 2 bases clipped from V and 2 bases from J, the junction kept 3 bases outside the gene matches. Per germline, CDR1 MNHNS and CDR2 SASEGT. CDR3 amino acids: CASSERGGPTDTQYF. The CDR3, as DNA: TGTGCCAGCAGTGAACGGGGGGGGCCCACAGATACGCAGTATTTT.

This clone was seen a few times. CDR3 amino acids: CASSQDASGGAVTQYF. The CDR3 DNA reads as TGTGCCAGCAGCCAAGATGCTAGCGGGGGGGCTGTGACCCAGTACTTC. The chain has TRBV3-1 (or the pseudogene TRBV3-2) and TRBJ2-5, with TRBD2 matching over 12 bases. Germline CDR1 LGHDT, CDR2 YNNKEL (reference sequence). CDR3 length: 16 amino acids. Trimming removed 0 bases from V and 7 bases from J; junction bases left unmatched: 6.